This TCR beta chain was obtained from a study of PD-1 blockade in classical Hodgkin lymphoma. Time point: newly diagnosed, previously untreated cHL patient sample. Points on this clone: Its antigen is unknown.

The CDR3 is made up of 15 amino acids. Germline V lookup: CDR1 MGHDK, CDR2 SYGVNS. V lost 8 bases, J lost 5 bases, and 20 bases lay in between. Study-wide results and limits: Newly diagnosed patients were said to have less baseline TCR diversity than healthy donors did. Factors driving the repertoire differences, possibly disease activity or prior therapy, remain undefined.

The protocol was immunoSEQ multiplex PCR, while the TCRdb copy is restricted to in-frame clones and leaves out a portion. Among around 17,000 clones listed, 75% to 95% were seen once. The clonotype was recovered from a human donor with classical Hodgkin lymphoma. Sequenced: peripheral blood mononuclear cells (PBMCs). The chain links TRBV25-1 to TRBJ2-3, with TRBD2 as a possible D gene (6 bases). The DNA for the CDR3 is TGTGCCAGCGGGGGGACTCAGCCGAGGGGAGATACGCAGTATTTT. Translated, it gives CASGGTQPRGDTQYF.